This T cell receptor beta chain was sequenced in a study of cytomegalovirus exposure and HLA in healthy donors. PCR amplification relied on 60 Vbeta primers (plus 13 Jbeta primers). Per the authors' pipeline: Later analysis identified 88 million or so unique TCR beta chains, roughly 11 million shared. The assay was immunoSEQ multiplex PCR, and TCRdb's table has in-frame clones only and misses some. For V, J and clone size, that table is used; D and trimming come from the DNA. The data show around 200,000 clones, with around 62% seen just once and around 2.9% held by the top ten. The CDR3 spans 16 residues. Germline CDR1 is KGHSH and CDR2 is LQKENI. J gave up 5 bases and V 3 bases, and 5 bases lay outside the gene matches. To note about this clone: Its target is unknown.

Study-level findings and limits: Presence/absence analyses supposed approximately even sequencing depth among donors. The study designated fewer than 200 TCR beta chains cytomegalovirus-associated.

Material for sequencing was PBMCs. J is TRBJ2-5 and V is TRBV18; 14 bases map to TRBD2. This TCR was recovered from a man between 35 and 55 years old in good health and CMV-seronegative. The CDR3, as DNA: TGTGCCAGCTCACCGGGACTAGCGGGAGCCGGCGAGACCCAGTACTTC. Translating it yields CASSPGLAGAGETQYF.